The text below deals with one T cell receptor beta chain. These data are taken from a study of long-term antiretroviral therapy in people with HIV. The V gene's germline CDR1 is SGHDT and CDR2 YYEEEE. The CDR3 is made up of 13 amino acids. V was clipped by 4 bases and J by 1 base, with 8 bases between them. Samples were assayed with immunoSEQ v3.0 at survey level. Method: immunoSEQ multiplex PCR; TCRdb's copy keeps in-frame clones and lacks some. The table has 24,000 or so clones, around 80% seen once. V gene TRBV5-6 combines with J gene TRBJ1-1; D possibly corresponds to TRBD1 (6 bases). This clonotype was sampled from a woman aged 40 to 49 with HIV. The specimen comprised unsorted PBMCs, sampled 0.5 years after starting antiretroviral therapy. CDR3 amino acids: CASSLRGNTEAFF. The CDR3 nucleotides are TGTGCCAGCAGCCTCAGGGGGAACACTGAAGCTTTCTTT.